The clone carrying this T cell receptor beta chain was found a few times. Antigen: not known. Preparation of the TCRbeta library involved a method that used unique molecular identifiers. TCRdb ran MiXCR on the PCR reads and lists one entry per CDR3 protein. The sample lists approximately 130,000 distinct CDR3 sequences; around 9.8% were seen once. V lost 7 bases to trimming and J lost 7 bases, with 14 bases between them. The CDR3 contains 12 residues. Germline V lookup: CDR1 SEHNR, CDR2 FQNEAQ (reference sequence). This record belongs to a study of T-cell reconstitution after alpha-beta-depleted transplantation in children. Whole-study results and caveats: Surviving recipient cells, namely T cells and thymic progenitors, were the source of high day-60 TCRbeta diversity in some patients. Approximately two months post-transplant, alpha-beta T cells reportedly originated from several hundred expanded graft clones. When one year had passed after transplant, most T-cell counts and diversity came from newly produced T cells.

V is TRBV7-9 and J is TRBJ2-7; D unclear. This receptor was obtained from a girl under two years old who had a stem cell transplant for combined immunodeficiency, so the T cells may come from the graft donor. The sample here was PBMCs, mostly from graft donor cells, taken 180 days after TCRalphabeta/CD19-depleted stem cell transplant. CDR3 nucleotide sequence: TGTGCCAGCACTTACGGGCTGGGGGAGCAGTACTTC. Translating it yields CASTYGLGEQYF.